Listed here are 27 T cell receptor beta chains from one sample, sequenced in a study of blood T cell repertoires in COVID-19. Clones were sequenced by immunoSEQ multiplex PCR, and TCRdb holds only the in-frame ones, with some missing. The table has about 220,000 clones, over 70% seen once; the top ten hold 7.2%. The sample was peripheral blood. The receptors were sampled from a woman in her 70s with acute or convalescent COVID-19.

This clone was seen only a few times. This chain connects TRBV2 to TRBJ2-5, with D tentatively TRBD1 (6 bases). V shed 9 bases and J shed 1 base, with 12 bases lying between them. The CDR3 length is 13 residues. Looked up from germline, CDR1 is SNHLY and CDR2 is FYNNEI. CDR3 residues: CASHDRPQETQYF. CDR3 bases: TGTGCCAGTCACGACAGGCCCCAAGAGACCCAGTACTTC.

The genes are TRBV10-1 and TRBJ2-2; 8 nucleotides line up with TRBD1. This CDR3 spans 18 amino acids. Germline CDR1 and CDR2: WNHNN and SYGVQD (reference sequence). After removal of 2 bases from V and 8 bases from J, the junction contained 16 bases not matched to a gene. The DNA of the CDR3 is TGCGCCAGCAGTGAGCTTCCCGGGACAGGATTGATTAGGGGGGAGCTGTTTTTT. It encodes CASSELPGTGLIRGELFF.

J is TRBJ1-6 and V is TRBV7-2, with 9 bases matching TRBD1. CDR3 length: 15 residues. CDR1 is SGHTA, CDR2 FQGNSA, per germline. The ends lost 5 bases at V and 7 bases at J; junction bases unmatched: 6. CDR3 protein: CASSLGTGWNSPLHF. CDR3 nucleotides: TGTGCCAGCAGCCTAGGGACAGGGTGGAATTCACCCCTCCACTTT.

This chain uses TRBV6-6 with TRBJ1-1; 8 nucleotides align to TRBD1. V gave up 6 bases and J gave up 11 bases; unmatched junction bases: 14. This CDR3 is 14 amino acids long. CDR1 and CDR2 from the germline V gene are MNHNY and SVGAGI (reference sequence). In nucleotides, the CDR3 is TGTGCCAGCAGCCACCGCGGACAGGGTCGGGAGGCTTTCTTT. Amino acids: CASSHRGQGREAFF.

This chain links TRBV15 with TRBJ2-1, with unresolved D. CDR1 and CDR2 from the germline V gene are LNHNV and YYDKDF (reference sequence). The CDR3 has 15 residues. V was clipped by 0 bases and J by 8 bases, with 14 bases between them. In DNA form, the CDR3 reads TGTGCCACCAGCAGAGATCCCGGTGGAGTCGATGAGCAGTTCTTC. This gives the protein CATSRDPGGVDEQFF.

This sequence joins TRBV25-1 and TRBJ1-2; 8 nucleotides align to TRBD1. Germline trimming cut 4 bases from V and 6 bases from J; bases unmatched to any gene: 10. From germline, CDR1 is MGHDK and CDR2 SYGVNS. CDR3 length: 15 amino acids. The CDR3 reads CASSAGTGYENGYTF. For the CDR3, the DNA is TGTGCCAGCAGTGCCGGGACAGGCTATGAAAATGGCTACACCTTC.

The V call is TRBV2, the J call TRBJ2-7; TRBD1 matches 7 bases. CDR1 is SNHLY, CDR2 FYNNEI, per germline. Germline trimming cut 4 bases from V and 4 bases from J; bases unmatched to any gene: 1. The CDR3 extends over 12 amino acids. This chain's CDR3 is CASSADRYEQYF. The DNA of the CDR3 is TGTGCCAGCAGTGCGGACAGGTACGAGCAGTACTTC.

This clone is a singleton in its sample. The DNA for the CDR3 is TGTGCCGGGGGCAGGGGGCTAGGGAACACTGAAGCTTTCTTT. Translating gives CAGGRGLGNTEAFF. V and J are TRBV2 and TRBJ1-1, with 8 positions matching TRBD1. The J segment lost 1 base and the V segment lost 11 bases, leaving 9 bases of the junction unmatched. The CDR3 extends over 14 amino acids. Per germline, CDR1 SNHLY and CDR2 FYNNEI.

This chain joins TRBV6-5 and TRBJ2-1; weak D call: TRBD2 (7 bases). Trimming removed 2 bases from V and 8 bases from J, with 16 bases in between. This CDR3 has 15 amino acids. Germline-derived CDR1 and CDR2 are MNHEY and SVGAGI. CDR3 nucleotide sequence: TGTGCCAGCAGTTACGGTGGGGGGGCAGGCGATGAGCAGTTCTTC. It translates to CASSYGGGAGDEQFF.

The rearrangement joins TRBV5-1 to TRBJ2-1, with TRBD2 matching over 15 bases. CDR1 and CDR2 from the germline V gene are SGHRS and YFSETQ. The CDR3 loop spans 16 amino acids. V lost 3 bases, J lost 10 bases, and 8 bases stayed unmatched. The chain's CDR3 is CASSSLGLAGGPEQFF. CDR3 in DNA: TGCGCCAGCAGCTCACTCGGACTAGCGGGGGGGCCGGAGCAGTTCTTC.

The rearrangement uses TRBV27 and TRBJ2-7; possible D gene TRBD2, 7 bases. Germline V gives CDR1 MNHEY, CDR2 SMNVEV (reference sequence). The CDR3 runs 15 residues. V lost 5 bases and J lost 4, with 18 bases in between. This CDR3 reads CASSRTGTGGYEQYF. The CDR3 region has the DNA TGTGCCAGCAGTAGAACAGGGACCGGGGGGTACGAGCAGTACTTC.

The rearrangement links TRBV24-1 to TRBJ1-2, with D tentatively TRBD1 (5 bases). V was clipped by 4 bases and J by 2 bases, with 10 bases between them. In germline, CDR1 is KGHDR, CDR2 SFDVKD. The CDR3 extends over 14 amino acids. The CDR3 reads CATSEQGRNYGYTF. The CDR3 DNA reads TGTGCCACCAGTGAGCAGGGTCGGAACTATGGCTACACCTTC.

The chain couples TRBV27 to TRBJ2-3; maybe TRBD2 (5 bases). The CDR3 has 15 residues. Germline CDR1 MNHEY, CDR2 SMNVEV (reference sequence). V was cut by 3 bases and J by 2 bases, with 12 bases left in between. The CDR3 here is CASSLRAELTDTQYF. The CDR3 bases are TGTGCCAGCAGTTTGAGGGCGGAACTCACAGATACGCAGTATTTT.

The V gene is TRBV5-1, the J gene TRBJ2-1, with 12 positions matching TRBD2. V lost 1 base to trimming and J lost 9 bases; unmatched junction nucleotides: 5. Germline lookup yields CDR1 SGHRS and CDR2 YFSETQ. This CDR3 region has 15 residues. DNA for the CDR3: TGCGCCAGCAGCTTGCTAGCGGGGGGGGAGAGTGAGCAGTTCTTC. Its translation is CASSLLAGGESEQFF. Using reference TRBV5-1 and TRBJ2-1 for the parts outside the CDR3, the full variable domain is KAGVTQTPRYLIKTRGQQVTLSCSPISGHRSVSWYQQTPGQGLQFLFEYFSETQRNKGNFPGRFSGRQFSNSRSEMNVSTLELGDSALYLCASSLLAGGESEQFFGPGTRLTVL.

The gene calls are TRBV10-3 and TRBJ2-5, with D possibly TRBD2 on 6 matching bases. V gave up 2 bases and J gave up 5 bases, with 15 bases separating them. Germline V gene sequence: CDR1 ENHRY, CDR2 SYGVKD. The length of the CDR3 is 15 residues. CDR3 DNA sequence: TGTGCCATCAGTGAGGAGAATAGCGGCCGCGAGACCCAGTACTTC. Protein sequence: CAISEENSGRETQYF.

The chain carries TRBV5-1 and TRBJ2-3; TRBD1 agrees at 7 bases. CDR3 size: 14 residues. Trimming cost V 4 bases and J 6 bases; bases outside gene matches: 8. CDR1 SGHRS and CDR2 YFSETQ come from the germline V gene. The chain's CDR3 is CASSRDSGKDTQYF. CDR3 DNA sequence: TGCGCCAGCAGCCGGGACAGTGGGAAGGATACGCAGTATTTT.

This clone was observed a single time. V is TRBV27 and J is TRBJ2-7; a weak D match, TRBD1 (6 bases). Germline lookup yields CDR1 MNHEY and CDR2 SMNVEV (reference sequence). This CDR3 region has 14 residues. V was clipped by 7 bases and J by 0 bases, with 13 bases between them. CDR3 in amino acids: CASTRQADSYEQYF. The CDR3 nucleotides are TGTGCCAGCACCCGACAGGCGGACTCCTACGAGCAGTACTTC.

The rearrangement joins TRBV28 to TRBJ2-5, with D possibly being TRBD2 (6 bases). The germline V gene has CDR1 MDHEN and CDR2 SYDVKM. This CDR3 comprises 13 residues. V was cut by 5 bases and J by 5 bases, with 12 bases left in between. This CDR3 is CASSPPGRETQYF. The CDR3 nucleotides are TGTGCCAGCAGTCCCCCAGGGAGGGAGACCCAGTACTTC.

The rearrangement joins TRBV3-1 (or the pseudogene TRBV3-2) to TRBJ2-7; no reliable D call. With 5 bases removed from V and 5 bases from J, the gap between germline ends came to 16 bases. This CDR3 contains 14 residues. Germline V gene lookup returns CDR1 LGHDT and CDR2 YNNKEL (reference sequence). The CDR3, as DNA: TGTGCCAGCAGCGTACGGAGAGATGTGGACGAGCAGTACTTC. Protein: CASSVRRDVDEQYF.

The CDR3 region has the DNA TGTGCCAGCAGCCATGGACAGAGCTATGGCTACACCTTC. This translates into CASSHGQSYGYTF. This chain joins TRBV5-8 and TRBJ1-2; maybe TRBD1 (6 bases). Trimming took off 4 bases at V and 4 bases at J, with 11 bases between the two ends. The CDR3 extends over 13 amino acids. Germline lookup yields CDR1 SGHTS and CDR2 YDEGEE.

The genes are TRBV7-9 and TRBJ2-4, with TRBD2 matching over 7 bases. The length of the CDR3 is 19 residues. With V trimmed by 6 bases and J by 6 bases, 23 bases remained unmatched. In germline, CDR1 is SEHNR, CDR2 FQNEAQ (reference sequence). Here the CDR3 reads CASSPRRGTTQGRPNIQYF. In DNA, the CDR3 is TGTGCCAGCAGTCCCAGGCGGGGGACCACGCAGGGCCGACCAAACATTCAGTACTTC.

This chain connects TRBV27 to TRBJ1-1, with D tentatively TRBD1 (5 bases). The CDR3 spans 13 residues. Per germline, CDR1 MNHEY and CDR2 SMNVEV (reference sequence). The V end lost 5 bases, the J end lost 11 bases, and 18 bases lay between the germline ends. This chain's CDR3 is CASSPRKGREAFF. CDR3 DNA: TGTGCCAGCAGTCCCCGAAAGGGGCGAGAGGCTTTCTTT.

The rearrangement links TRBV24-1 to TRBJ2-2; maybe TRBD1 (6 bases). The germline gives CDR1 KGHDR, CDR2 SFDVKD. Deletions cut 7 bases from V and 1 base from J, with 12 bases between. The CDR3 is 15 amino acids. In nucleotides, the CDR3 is TGTGCCACCAGGGGGGCGACAGGGAACACCGGGGAGCTGTTTTTT. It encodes CATRGATGNTGELFF.

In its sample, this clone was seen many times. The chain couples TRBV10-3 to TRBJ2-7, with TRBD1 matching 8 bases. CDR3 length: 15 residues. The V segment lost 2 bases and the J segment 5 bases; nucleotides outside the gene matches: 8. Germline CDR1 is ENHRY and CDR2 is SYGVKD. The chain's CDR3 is CAISEAFDRGHEQYF. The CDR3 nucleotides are TGTGCCATCAGTGAGGCCTTTGACAGGGGCCACGAGCAGTACTTC.

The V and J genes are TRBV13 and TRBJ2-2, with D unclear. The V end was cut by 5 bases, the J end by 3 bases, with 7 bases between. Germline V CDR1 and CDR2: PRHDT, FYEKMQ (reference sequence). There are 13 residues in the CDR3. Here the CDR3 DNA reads TGTGCCAGCAGCCCCCGAGACACCGGGGAGCTGTTTTTT. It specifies CASSPRDTGELFF.

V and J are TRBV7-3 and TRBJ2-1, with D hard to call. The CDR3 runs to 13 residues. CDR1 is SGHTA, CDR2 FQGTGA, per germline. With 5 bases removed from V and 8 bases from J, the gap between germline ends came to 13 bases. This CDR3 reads CASSRRGGYEQFF. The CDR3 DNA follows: TGTGCCAGCAGCCGTAGAGGCGGATATGAGCAGTTCTTC.

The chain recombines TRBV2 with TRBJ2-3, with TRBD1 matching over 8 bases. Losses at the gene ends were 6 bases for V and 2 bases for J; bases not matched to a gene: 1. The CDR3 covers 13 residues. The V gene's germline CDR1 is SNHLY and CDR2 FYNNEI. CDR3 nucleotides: TGTGCCAGCAGGGACAGGGACACAGATACGCAGTATTTT. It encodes CASRDRDTDTQYF.